This T cell receptor beta chain was identified during a study of T-cell reconstitution after alpha-beta-depleted transplantation in children. Unique molecular identifiers were used to barcode this TCRbeta library. MiXCR, run by TCRdb on the PCR reads, gives a single entry per CDR3 protein. The sample shows a few hundred thousand distinct CDR3 sequences, about 14% of them seen only once. The sample consisted of PBMCs, taken from the stem cell graft. The clonotype originates from a human donor who donated a stem cell graft to a child with Fanconi anemia.

CDR3 amino acids: CASSLEAGSPLHF. CDR3 sequence (DNA): TGTGCCAGCAGCTTAGAAGCAGGTTCACCCCTCCACTTT. This chain connects TRBV7-7 to TRBJ1-6; D ambiguous. The germline V gene encodes CDR1 SSHAT and CDR2 FNYEAQ (reference sequence). The CDR3 sequence is 13 residues long. The ends were cut back, 1 base at V and 9 bases at J, with 7 bases in the middle.